Shown below are 23 T cell receptor beta chains from a single sample sequenced in a study of T cells in Graves' hyperthyroidism and ophthalmopathy. RNA transcripts gave rise to amplified TCR beta CDR3 regions. During a first-round RT-PCR of the TCR CDR3, the HTBI primer set was used. TCRdb recomputed calls from the multiplex PCR reads with MiXCR, one row per CDR3 protein. The sample includes some 400,000 distinct CDR3 sequences, 15% to 20% of them seen just once. Material: blood. The receptor set was obtained from a woman under 30 with Graves' hyperthyroidism.

The table lists this clonotype with many counts. V gene TRBV6-1 combines with J gene TRBJ2-7; D unclear. There are 13 residues in the CDR3. V shed 4 bases and J shed 0 bases, with 7 bases lying between them. The germline CDR1 and CDR2 sequences are MNHNS and SASEGT. CDR3 sequence (DNA): TGTGCCAGCAGTGGGACGGCCTCCTACGAGCAGTACTTC. Its protein product is CASSGTASYEQYF.

The table lists this clonotype with many counts. The chain combines TRBV28 with TRBJ1-1; D gene unclear. Trimming cost V 7 bases and J 4 bases, with 16 bases left between them. CDR1 is MDHEN and CDR2 is SYDVKM in the germline V gene. The CDR3 spans 14 residues. In nucleotides, the CDR3 is TGTGCCAGCAATATCGGAGGAAGCGGCACTGAAGCTTTCTTT. Protein sequence: CASNIGGSGTEAFF.

This clonotype was counted a few times. The V and J genes are TRBV9 and TRBJ1-1, with D hard to call. CDR3 length: 14 residues. The germline gives CDR1 SGDLS, CDR2 YYNGEE. V lost 1 base, J lost 1 base, and 8 bases lay in between. The CDR3 reads CASSVFQENTEAFF. For the CDR3, the DNA is TGTGCCAGCAGCGTATTTCAGGAGAACACTGAAGCTTTCTTT.

This clonotype was observed many times. The chain uses TRBV2 and TRBJ2-7; 8 positions match TRBD1. Germline-derived CDR1 and CDR2 are SNHLY and FYNNEI. With V trimmed by 6 bases and J by 2 bases, 9 bases remained unmatched. The CDR3 consists of 15 residues. CDR3 bases: TGTGCCAGCAGAGGACAGGGAGTGGGCGCCTACGAGCAGTACTTC. It encodes CASRGQGVGAYEQYF.

This clonotype was detected ten times or more. This chain joins TRBV7-9 and TRBJ2-5, with a possible D match to TRBD1 (6 bases). CDR3 size: 13 residues. Germline V gene lookup returns CDR1 SEHNR and CDR2 FQNEAQ (reference sequence). Trimming stripped 6 bases from V and 0 bases from J, with 8 bases between. CDR3 coding DNA: TGTGCCAGCAGGCAGGGGAACCAAGAGACCCAGTACTTC. Translating it yields CASRQGNQETQYF.

This clonotype came up many times. The CDR3 DNA is TGTGCCAGCAGACCAAGTTTTGGGGGCTGGGTAAACACTGAAGCTTTCTTT. It specifies CASRPSFGGWVNTEAFF. The chain employs TRBV11-2 and TRBJ1-1, with D possibly TRBD1 on 6 matching bases. V lost 6 bases, J lost 2 bases, and 22 bases lay in between. The germline CDR1 and CDR2 sequences are SGHAT and FQNNGV. This CDR3 has 17 amino acids.

This clonotype was observed many times. V usage is TRBV3-1 and J usage is TRBJ2-5; 12 bases fit TRBD2. This CDR3 spans 13 amino acids. CDR1 and CDR2 from the germline V gene are LGHDT and YNNKEL (reference sequence). The trim removed 4 bases at V and 7 bases at J, leaving 1 base unmatched. The CDR3 reads CASSLLAGGTQYF. The CDR3 region has the DNA TGTGCCAGCAGCCTACTAGCGGGAGGGACCCAGTACTTC.

This sequence joins TRBV12-3 or TRBV12-4 and TRBJ1-5, with 8 bases identical to TRBD1. The ends lost 0 bases at V and 5 bases at J; junction bases unmatched: 12. The length of the CDR3 is 18 residues. DNA of the CDR3: TGTGCCAGCAGTTTAGCGCTAAGGGACAGGAGAATCGATCAGCCCCAGCATTTT. Translating gives CASSLALRDRRIDQPQHF.

This clonotype was detected many times. The chain couples TRBV2 to TRBJ2-5, with 8 nucleotides matching TRBD2. Germline trimming cut 2 bases from V and 5 bases from J; bases unmatched to any gene: 16. Germline V CDR1 and CDR2: SNHLY, FYNNEI. The length of the CDR3 is 18 residues. The CDR3 DNA follows: TGTGCCAGCAGTGAAAATCCGCTAGCGGGTCAACGAGGGGAGACCCAGTACTTC. Translated: CASSENPLAGQRGETQYF.

This clonotype has a handful of counts. The rearrangement joins TRBV12-3 or TRBV12-4 to TRBJ1-1; no reliable D call. Deletions cut 2 bases from V and 1 base from J, with 14 bases between. This CDR3 is built from 16 residues. CDR3 nucleotide sequence: TGTGCCAGCAGTTTAAATGTGGGCATCACGAACACTGAAGCTTTCTTT. Residues: CASSLNVGITNTEAFF.

This clonotype was detected only a few times. The CDR3 here is CASSYGQFGVTEAFF. As DNA, the CDR3 is TGTGCCAGCAGCTATGGACAGTTCGGGGTCACTGAAGCTTTCTTT. The genes are TRBV9 and TRBJ1-1; D is possibly TRBD1 (6 bases). V was trimmed by 4 bases and J by 4 bases, leaving 17 bases between them. CDR3 size: 15 residues. Germline V gene data show CDR1 as SGDLS and CDR2 as YYNGEE.

This clonotype was seen many times. V usage is TRBV12-3 or TRBV12-4 and J usage is TRBJ1-5; no definite D call. V lost 3 bases, J lost 6 bases, and 6 bases lay in between. This CDR3 has 12 residues. CDR3 protein: CASSLEIQPQHF. As DNA, the CDR3 is TGTGCCAGCAGTTTGGAAATTCAGCCCCAGCATTTT.

CDR3 nucleotides: TGCGCCAGCAGCTTGGCTGGACAGGGGTTGGGCTACACCTTC. Its translation is CASSLAGQGLGYTF. The chain combines TRBV5-1 with TRBJ1-2, with 9 bases lining up with TRBD1. V was clipped by 0 bases and J by 8 bases; unmatched bases: 5. In germline, CDR1 is SGHRS, CDR2 YFSETQ. The CDR3 sequence is 14 residues long.

The chain combines TRBV12-3 or TRBV12-4 with TRBJ1-2, with 9 bases identical to TRBD1. V dropped 6 bases and J dropped 7; count of bases not matched to a gene: 15. The CDR3 spans 16 residues. The CDR3 spells CASSQRNTGGAFGYTF. The CDR3 DNA reads as TGTGCCAGCAGCCAAAGAAACACAGGGGGCGCGTTTGGCTACACCTTC.

In this sample, this clonotype turned up many times. V and J are TRBV20-1 and TRBJ1-1, with D possibly matching TRBD1 (6 bases). CDR3 length: 14 residues. CDR1 is DFQATT, CDR2 SNEGSKA, per germline (reference sequence). Trimming cost V 3 bases and J 0 bases, with 11 bases left between them. CDR3 amino acids: CSARLGGLNTEAFF. The CDR3 coding sequence is TGCAGTGCTAGGCTCGGGGGCCTGAACACTGAAGCTTTCTTT.

This clonotype occurred many times. The chain carries TRBV20-1 and TRBJ2-5; 7 positions agree with TRBD2. Germline-derived CDR1 and CDR2 are DFQATT and SNEGSKA (reference sequence). The CDR3 sequence is 12 residues long. The V segment lost 6 bases and the J segment 4 bases; nucleotides outside the gene matches: 5. The CDR3 DNA reads TGCAGTGCCATGCGCGGGGGAGAGACCCAGTACTTC. Translation: CSAMRGGETQYF.

This clonotype was observed at least ten times. J is TRBJ1-2 and V is TRBV5-1, with D possibly TRBD1 on 5 matching bases. The CDR3 contains 16 residues. Germline V gene sequence: CDR1 SGHRS, CDR2 YFSETQ. Trimming stripped 0 bases from V and 2 bases from J, with 14 bases between. In DNA, the CDR3 is TGCGCCAGCAGCTTGGCCGCGGGGGGATCGAACTATGGCTACACCTTC. It translates to CASSLAAGGSNYGYTF.

This clonotype occurred many times. The rearrangement links TRBV28 to TRBJ2-5, with 7 bases that match TRBD1. This CDR3 comprises 13 residues. Germline loops: CDR1 MDHEN, CDR2 SYDVKM. The ends lost 8 bases at V and 1 base at J; junction bases unmatched: 4. CDR3 sequence reads: CASETGTQETQYF. The CDR3 nucleotides read TGTGCCAGCGAGACAGGGACCCAAGAGACCCAGTACTTC.

This clonotype has a count of ten or more. The rearrangement joins TRBV20-1 to TRBJ1-2, with TRBD1 matching 11 bases. V lost 7 bases to trimming and J lost 5 bases; unmatched junction nucleotides: 3. The CDR3 runs 12 residues. Germline CDR1 reads DFQATT; CDR2 reads SNEGSKA (reference sequence). The CDR3 loop is CSGGQGVYGYTF. For the CDR3, the DNA is TGCAGTGGGGGACAGGGGGTTTATGGCTACACCTTC.

Ten or more counts support this clonotype. The V call is TRBV12-3 or TRBV12-4, the J call TRBJ1-2; 8 bases are a match to TRBD1. CDR3 size: 13 residues. J was trimmed by 3 bases and V by 6 bases; bases with no gene match: 3. CDR3 sequence: CASRGTGHYGYTF. CDR3 nucleotide sequence: TGTGCCAGCAGGGGGACAGGCCACTATGGCTACACCTTC.

The chain is built from TRBV4-1 and TRBJ1-5; 8 nucleotides align to TRBD1. V shed 5 bases, J shed 5 bases, and the junction held 5 bases outside the gene matches. The germline gives CDR1 MGHRA, CDR2 YSYEKL. CDR3 length: 14 residues. The CDR3 DNA sequence: TGCGCCAGCAGCTACAGGGGGATCGATCAGCCCCAGCATTTT. Protein product: CASSYRGIDQPQHF.

This clonotype was observed at least ten times. The chain recombines TRBV20-1 with TRBJ2-7, with TRBD2 matching over 10 bases. V trimming: 2 bases; J trimming: 3 bases; junction bases outside the gene matches: 10. Germline assignment: CDR1 DFQATT and CDR2 SNEGSKA (reference sequence). The CDR3 covers 16 residues. The CDR3 sequence is CSARIPAGGLYYEQYF. The CDR3 nucleotides are TGCAGTGCTAGAATCCCAGCGGGGGGGCTCTACTACGAGCAGTACTTC.

On this clonotype itself: At one of its ends the junction is not consistent with the germline gene, which may arise from a read error. J is TRBJ2-5 and V is TRBV7-9; 12 nucleotides agree with TRBD2. The CDR3 length is 16 residues. The V gene's germline CDR1 is SEHNR and CDR2 FQNEAQ (reference sequence). CDR3 bases: TGTGCCAGCAGCTTCGGACTAGCGGGACTCGGGCAGACCCGGTACTTC. Protein product: CASSFGLAGLGQTRYF.